This paragraph covers one T cell receptor beta chain sequence. Patients in Seattle were enrolled during active infection, then followed longitudinally. This entry is derived from a study of blood T cell repertoires in COVID-19. Study background: Nucleic acid was either cDNA or gDNA, and it came from T cells, B-cell-depleted T cells, or PBMCs.

Study processing details: The authors estimated nucleated cell counts from reference gene primer amplification. Profiling relied on immunoSEQ multiplex PCR, and the TCRdb table lists in-frame clones only, not all of them. The V and J calls and clone size are taken from that table; D and trimming were inferred from the DNA. The sample includes about 370,000 clones, more than 80% of them seen just once. The CDR3 consists of 16 residues. The ends lost 0 bases at V and 6 bases at J; junction bases unmatched: 6. The V gene's germline CDR1 is LGHNA and CDR2 YNFKEQ. This clonotype was sampled from a woman aged 30 to 39 with COVID-19, enrolled during active disease. The chain links TRBV4-2 to TRBJ2-1, with 9 bases lining up with TRBD2. Sequencing was done on a sample of peripheral blood. CDR3 nucleotides: TGTGCCAGCAGCCAAGATTGGGGCGGGGGGGCCAATGAGCAGTTCTTC. This codes for CASSQDWGGGANEQFF.